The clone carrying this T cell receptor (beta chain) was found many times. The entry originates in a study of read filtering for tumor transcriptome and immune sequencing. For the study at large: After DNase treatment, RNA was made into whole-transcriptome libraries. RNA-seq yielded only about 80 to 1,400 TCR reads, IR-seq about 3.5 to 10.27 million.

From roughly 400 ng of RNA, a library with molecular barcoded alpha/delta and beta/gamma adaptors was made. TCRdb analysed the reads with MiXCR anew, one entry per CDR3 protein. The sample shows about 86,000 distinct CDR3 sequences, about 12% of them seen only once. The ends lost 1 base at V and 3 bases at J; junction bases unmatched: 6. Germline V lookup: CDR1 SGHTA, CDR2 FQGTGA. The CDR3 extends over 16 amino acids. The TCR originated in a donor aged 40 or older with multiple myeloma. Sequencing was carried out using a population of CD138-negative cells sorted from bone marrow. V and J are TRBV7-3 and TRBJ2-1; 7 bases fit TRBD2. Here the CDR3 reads CASSLSGGLNYNEQFF. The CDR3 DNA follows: TGTGCCAGCAGCTTAAGTGGGGGACTAAACTACAATGAGCAGTTCTTC.